This T cell receptor beta chain was recovered during a study of blood T cells in healthy people across ages. Study-wide context: With template switching, about one barcoded beta molecule was captured per two T cells.

Germline CDR1 and CDR2: GTSNPN and SVGIG (reference sequence). The V end lost 2 bases, the J end lost 6 bases, and 10 bases lay between the germline ends. This CDR3 region has 13 residues. A second PCR of 7 to 11 cycles used a sample-barcoded 5' primer and a J-beta primer mix. From the 5' RACE reads, TCRdb called clonotypes with MiXCR, one entry per CDR3 protein. The sample lists around 1,700,000 distinct CDR3 sequences, about 28% seen once, with 7.7% in the top ten. Per sample, extraction of total RNA gave at least 5 micrograms in every case. To note about this clonotype: The antigen is unknown.

General study points: Estimated diversity across one million T cells was deemed an underestimate.

Sequenced material: blood. This receptor was identified in a woman aged 30 to 39 in good health. This chain links TRBV30 with TRBJ2-2; the D gene is possibly TRBD1 (6 bases). CDR3 nucleotides: TGTGCCTGGAGTCCTCAGGGGTCCGGGGAGCTGTTTTTT. This translates into CAWSPQGSGELFF. Full variable domain (outside the CDR3, taken from reference TRBV30 and TRBJ2-2): SQTIHQWPATLVQPVGSPLSLECTVEGTSNPNLYWYRQAAGRGLQLLFYSVGIGQISSEVPQNLSASRPQDRQFILSSKKLLLSDSGFYLCAWSPQGSGELFFGEGSRLTVL.